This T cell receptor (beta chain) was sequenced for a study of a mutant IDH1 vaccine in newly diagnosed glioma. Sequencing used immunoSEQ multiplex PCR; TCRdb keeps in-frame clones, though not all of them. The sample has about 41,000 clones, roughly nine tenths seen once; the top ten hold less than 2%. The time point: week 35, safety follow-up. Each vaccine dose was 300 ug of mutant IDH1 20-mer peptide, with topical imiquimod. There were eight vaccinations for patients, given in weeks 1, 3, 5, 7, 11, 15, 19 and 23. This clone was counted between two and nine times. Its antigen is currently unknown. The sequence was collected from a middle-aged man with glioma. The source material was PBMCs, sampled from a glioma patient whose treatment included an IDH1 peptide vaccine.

Here the CDR3 reads CASSKQDRGHPGELFF. CDR3 DNA: TGTGCCAGCAGCAAGCAGGACAGGGGGCATCCCGGGGAGCTGTTTTTT. The genes are TRBV21-1 and TRBJ2-2; TRBD1, as called in the table, went unchecked against the DNA. TRBV21-1 is recorded as a pseudogene. The CDR3 runs to 16 residues.